These 15 T cell receptor beta chains were sequenced from one sample in a study of T cell repertoires in aging, cancer and after chemotherapy. Multiplex touch-down PCR with TRB-A/B primers amplified rearranged V-D-J TRB sequences. TCRdb fed the multiplex PCR reads into MiXCR, producing one record per CDR3 protein. The data show about 3,300 distinct CDR3 sequences, more than 20% seen once. Amplification of TCR beta used genomic DNA extracted from peripheral blood. The sequencing input was blood. The receptors originated from a human donor with a blood cancer.

With respect to this clonotype: It may be a read error: a sequence one base away is much more abundant. V gene TRBV6-6 combines with J gene TRBJ2-1; tentatively, D is TRBD2 (6 bases). CDR1 is MNHNY and CDR2 is SVGAGI in the germline V gene (reference sequence). The germline V and J ends were trimmed by 4 bases and 11 bases, with 15 bases remaining between them. The CDR3 is made up of 13 amino acids. CDR3 loop: CASSWGLKNKQFF. The CDR3 coding sequence is TGTGCCAGCAGTTGGGGACTGAAGAATAAGCAGTTCTTC.

Only a few counts were recorded for this clonotype. J is TRBJ1-5 and V is TRBV20-1; TRBD1 is a possible D gene (6 bases). CDR3 length: 17 residues. V was clipped by 3 bases and J by 1 base, with 19 bases between them. Germline values: CDR1 DFQATT, CDR2 SNEGSKA (reference sequence). CDR3 sequence: CSASPRGAFNSNQPQHF. For the CDR3, the DNA is TGCAGTGCTAGCCCCCGGGGGGCGTTTAACAGCAATCAGCCCCAGCATTTT.

This clonotype is categorized as large. The J gene is TRBJ2-5, the V gene TRBV27; D not certain. V was shortened by 4 bases and J by 4 bases, with 13 bases between the two germline ends. This CDR3 has 14 residues. The germline V gene has CDR1 MNHEY and CDR2 SMNVEV (reference sequence). CDR3 sequence reads: CASSSQRFRETQYF. The DNA of the CDR3 is TGTGCCAGCAGTTCGCAGCGTTTTAGAGAGACCCAGTACTTC.

V and J are TRBV27 and TRBJ2-5; weak D call: TRBD2 (6 bases). There are 13 residues in the CDR3. Germline V gene lookup returns CDR1 MNHEY and CDR2 SMNVEV (reference sequence). Between the trimmed V and J ends, which lost 3 bases and 4 bases, there was a span of 9 bases. The DNA for the CDR3 is TGTGCCAGCAGTTTCGGGGGATCAGAGACCCAGTACTTC. This sequence encodes CASSFGGSETQYF.

This clonotype qualifies as medium-sized (0.01 to 0.1%). V is TRBV27 and J is TRBJ1-1; maybe TRBD1 (5 bases). The CDR3 has 15 amino acids. Germline V gene lookup returns CDR1 MNHEY and CDR2 SMNVEV (reference sequence). The V end lost 4 bases, the J end lost 3 bases, and 15 bases lay between the germline ends. This CDR3 reads CASSSLGVPYTEAFF. The DNA for the CDR3 is TGTGCCAGCAGTTCCCTGGGGGTACCTTACACTGAAGCTTTCTTT.

This clonotype was observed a handful of times. CDR3 coding DNA: TGTGCCAGCAGCCCACTAGCGGGAGGTGGGAATGAGCAGTTCTTC. Translation: CASSPLAGGGNEQFF. The chain links TRBV14 to TRBJ2-1, with 12 bases that match TRBD2. The junction had 5 bases not matched to a gene; V was cut back by 4 bases and J by 7 bases. The CDR3 spans 15 residues. Germline CDR1 and CDR2: SGHDN and FVKESK.

This rearrangement joins TRBV20-1 to TRBJ2-1; D perhaps matches TRBD2 (5 bases). The CDR3 sequence is 13 residues long. CDR1 is DFQATT and CDR2 is SNEGSKA in the germline V gene (reference sequence). CDR3 amino acids: CSTRASIWNEQFF. The CDR3 DNA reads as TGCAGCACGCGGGCCTCTATCTGGAATGAGCAGTTCTTC.

The V gene is TRBV28, the J gene TRBJ2-1, with D unresolved. The CDR3 is made up of 16 amino acids. Germline assignment: CDR1 MDHEN and CDR2 SYDVKM. Trimming cost V 8 bases and J 0 bases, with 17 bases left between them. CDR3 residues: CASRLLHPSSYNEQFF. CDR3 in DNA: TGTGCCAGCCGGCTCCTCCACCCCAGCTCCTACAATGAGCAGTTCTTC. Looking up the rest from reference TRBV28 and TRBJ2-1 gives the full variable domain: DVKVTQSSRYLVKRTGEKVFLECVQDMDHENMFWYRQDPGLGLRLIYFSYDVKMKEKGDIPEGYSVSREKKERFSLILESASTNQTSMYLCASRLLHPSSYNEQFFGPGTRLTVL.

This chain uses TRBV7-9 with TRBJ2-1, with 8 nucleotides matching TRBD2. The CDR3 is made up of 15 amino acids. The germline CDR1 and CDR2 sequences are SEHNR and FQNEAQ (reference sequence). V lost 5 bases, J lost 9 bases, and 12 bases stayed unmatched. CDR3 sequence reads: CASSLTSASRGEQFF. The CDR3 region has the DNA TGTGCCAGCAGCCTGACTAGCGCCAGTAGGGGTGAGCAGTTCTTC.

The chain joins TRBV7-9 to TRBJ2-7; D not certain. The V gene lost 1 base and the J gene lost 0 bases, with 4 bases spanning the gap. This CDR3 region has 13 residues. The germline V gene encodes CDR1 SEHNR and CDR2 FQNEAQ (reference sequence). The CDR3 region is CASSLVSSYEQYF. CDR3 sequence (DNA): TGTGCCAGCAGCTTAGTGAGCTCCTACGAGCAGTACTTC. The variable domain in full, completed from reference TRBV7-9 and TRBJ2-7, reads DTGVSQNPRHKITKRGQNVTFRCDPISEHNRLYWYRQTLGQGPEFLTYFQNEAQLEKSRLLSDRFSAERPKGSFSTLEIQRTEQGDSAMYLCASSLVSSYEQYFGPGTRLTVT.

Comments on this clonotype: One end of the junction fails to match germline, which may point to a read error. This chain uses TRBV13 with TRBJ2-3; 11 nucleotides match TRBD1. The CDR3 contains 16 residues. Germline V CDR1 and CDR2: PRHDT, FYEKMQ (reference sequence). The CDR3 DNA is TGTGCCAGCAGCTTGGGGGGACAGGGGGGGGGAGATACGCAGAATTTT. This encodes CASSLGGQGGGDTQNF.

In its sample, this clonotype was seen once. One base away lies a much larger clone, so this may be a sequencing read error. This is likely a read error, given that the CDR3 carries no conserved phenylalanine or tryptophan at its end. V gene TRBV5-1 combines with J gene TRBJ1-2; D call uncertain. This CDR3 spans 11 amino acids. Germline loops: CDR1 SGHRS, CDR2 YFSETQ. CDR3 amino acids: CASSLEDGYTY. CDR3 DNA sequence: TGTGCCAGCAGCTTGGAGGATGGCTACACCTAC.

The V gene is TRBV20-1, the J gene TRBJ1-1; D is unresolved. Germline CDR1 and CDR2: DFQATT and SNEGSKA (reference sequence). This CDR3 comprises 16 residues. Trimming removed 0 bases from V and 3 bases from J, with 17 bases in between. In nucleotides, the CDR3 is TGCAGTGCTAGAGATAGGGTAAAGGGCGGGCACACTGAAGCTTTCTTT. Amino acids: CSARDRVKGGHTEAFF.

This clonotype is labeled medium-sized. This chain joins TRBV6-2 or TRBV6-3 and TRBJ2-1; 8 bases fit TRBD1. V shed 6 bases, J shed 9 bases, and the junction held 10 bases outside the gene matches. The CDR3 is 14 residues long. Germline values: CDR1 MNHEY, CDR2 SVGEGT. The DNA for the CDR3 is TGTGCCAGCAGGCAAACAGGGGGTAGAGGTGAGCAGTTCTTC. Its protein product is CASRQTGGRGEQFF.

This clonotype is medium-sized by share. V is TRBV19 and J is TRBJ1-4, with 7 bases identical to TRBD1. Per the germline V gene, CDR1 is LNHDA and CDR2 is SQIVND (reference sequence). The J segment lost 8 bases and the V segment lost 6 bases, leaving 6 bases of the junction unmatched. The CDR3 runs 13 residues. The CDR3 here is CASSGTDREKLFF. CDR3 nucleotide sequence: TGTGCCAGTAGCGGGACAGACAGGGAAAAACTGTTTTTT.